The T cell receptor (beta chain) under discussion was sequenced for a study of T cell responses to AZD1222 COVID-19 vaccine. Study-wide findings and caveats: Reportedly, nearly half of unique spike TCRs recognized epitopes outside B.1.351/B.1.1.7 mutations.

Clones were sequenced by immunoSEQ multiplex PCR, and TCRdb holds only the in-frame ones, with some missing. The repertoire holds around 130,000 clones, 80% to 95% seen once, with more than 0.95% in the top ten. Remarks on this clone: Its antigen is undetermined.

Trimming shortened V by 1 base and J by 4 bases, and 7 bases separated the two germline ends. The CDR3 has 13 residues. Looked up from germline, CDR1 is KGHSH and CDR2 is LQKENI. This clonotype originated in an adult who received the AZD1222 COVID-19 vaccine. The source material was peripheral blood, sampled 28 days after the second AZD1222 dose. The chain joins TRBV18 to TRBJ1-1; D not resolved. CDR3 region: CASSPRGSTEAFF. The CDR3 DNA is TGTGCCAGCTCACCACGAGGTAGCACTGAAGCTTTCTTT.